This TCR beta chain derives from a study of OX40 agonist ivuxolimab in advanced cancers. The CDR3 runs to 15 residues. With V trimmed by 5 bases and J by 9 bases, 12 bases remained unmatched. Germline-derived CDR1 and CDR2 are SEHNR and FQNEAQ (reference sequence). By frequency in the sample, this clone is medium-sized (0.01 to 0.1%). Sequencing was performed with immunoSEQ multiplex PCR; in TCRdb, only in-frame clones are kept and a portion is missing. The data show fewer than 70,000 clones, 90% to 95% seen once. This chain uses TRBV7-9 with TRBJ2-7; 11 bases fit TRBD2. Sequenced material: CD4+ or CD8+ T cells sorted from blood, taken in a trial of the OX40 agonist ivuxolimab. The sequence derives from an adult with an advanced solid tumor such as melanoma, head and neck, liver or kidney cancer. The CDR3 bases are TGTGCCAGCAGCAACATGACCCCGGGACTAGCGGTGCAGTACTTC. Its protein is CASSNMTPGLAVQYF.